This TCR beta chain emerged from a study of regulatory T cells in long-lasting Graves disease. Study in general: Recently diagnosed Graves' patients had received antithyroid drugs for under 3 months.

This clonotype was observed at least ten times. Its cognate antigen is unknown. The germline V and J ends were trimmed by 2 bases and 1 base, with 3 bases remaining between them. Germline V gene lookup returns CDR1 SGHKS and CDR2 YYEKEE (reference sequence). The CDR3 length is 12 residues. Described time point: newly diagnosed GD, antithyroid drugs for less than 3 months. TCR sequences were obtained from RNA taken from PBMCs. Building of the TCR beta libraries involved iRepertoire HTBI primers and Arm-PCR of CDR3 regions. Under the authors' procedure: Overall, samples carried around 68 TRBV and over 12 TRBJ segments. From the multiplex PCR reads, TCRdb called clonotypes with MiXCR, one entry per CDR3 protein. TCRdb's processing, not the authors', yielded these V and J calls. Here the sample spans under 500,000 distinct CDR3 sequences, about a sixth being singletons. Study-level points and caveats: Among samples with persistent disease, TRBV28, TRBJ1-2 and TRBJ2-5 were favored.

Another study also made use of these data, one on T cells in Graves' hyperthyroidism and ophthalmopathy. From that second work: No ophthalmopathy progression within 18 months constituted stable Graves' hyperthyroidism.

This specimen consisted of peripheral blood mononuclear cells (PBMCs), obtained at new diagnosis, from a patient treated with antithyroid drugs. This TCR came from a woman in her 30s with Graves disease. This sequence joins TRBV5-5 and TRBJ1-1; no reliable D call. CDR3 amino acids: CASSFRNTEAFF. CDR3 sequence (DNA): TGTGCCAGCAGCTTTAGGAACACTGAAGCTTTCTTT.